The clone carrying this TCR beta chain was seen once. An end of the junction does not agree with germline; a read error may underlie this. Assay: immunoSEQ multiplex PCR; the TCRdb copy retains only in-frame clones and omits some. Counted here are tens of thousands of clones, about 90% occurring once; the ten biggest clones make up 0.35% to 0.45%. These data originate in a study of technical replicates of blood from several donors. The clonotype was recovered from a human donor in good health. Sequenced material: T cells isolated from PBMCs.

CDR3 nucleotide sequence: TGTGCCAGTAGTTTAGAGGACAGGGGTAACACTGAAGCTTTCTTT. This sequence encodes CASSLEDRGNTEAFF. The J gene is TRBJ1-1, the V gene TRBV19, with 9 bases that match TRBD1. The CDR3 runs 15 residues. The germline CDR1 and CDR2 sequences are LNHDA and SQIVND (reference sequence).